This note documents a single T cell receptor (beta chain) sequence. Its antigen is unknown. The PCR contained 60 Vbeta and 13 Jbeta primers. Libraries were prepared by immunoSEQ multiplex PCR; TCRdb keeps only in-frame clonotypes and omits some of them. Altogether about 190,000 clones are present, around 73% being singletons, with the ten largest covering 2.1%. This record comes from a study of cytomegalovirus exposure and HLA in healthy donors. Study results and limitations: Presence/absence analyses assumed roughly uniform sequencing depth across donors, which may not hold.

The CDR3 runs 16 residues. V was pared by 2 bases and J by 5 bases, with 10 bases of the junction left unmatched. The V gene's germline CDR1 is SGHVS and CDR2 FNYEAQ. The chain is built from TRBV7-6 and TRBJ2-7, with 9 bases fitting TRBD1. What was sequenced was PBMCs. The sequence came from a woman under 40 in good health and CMV-seropositive. This CDR3 reads CASSLTSGTGLDEQYF. CDR3 sequence (DNA): TGTGCCAGCAGCTTAACCTCCGGGACAGGGCTCGACGAGCAGTACTTC.